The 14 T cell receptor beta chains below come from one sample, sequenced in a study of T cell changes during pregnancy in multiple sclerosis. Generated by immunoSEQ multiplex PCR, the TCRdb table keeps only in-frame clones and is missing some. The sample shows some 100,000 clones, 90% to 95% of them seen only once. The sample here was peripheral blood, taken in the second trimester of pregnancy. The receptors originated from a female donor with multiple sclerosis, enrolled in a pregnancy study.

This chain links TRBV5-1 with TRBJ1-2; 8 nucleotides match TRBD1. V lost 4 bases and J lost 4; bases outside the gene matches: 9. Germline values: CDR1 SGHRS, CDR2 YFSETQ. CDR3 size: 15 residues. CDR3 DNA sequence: TGCGCCAGCAGCGTCGGACAGGGACGGGCCTATGGCTACACCTTC. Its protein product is CASSVGQGRAYGYTF.

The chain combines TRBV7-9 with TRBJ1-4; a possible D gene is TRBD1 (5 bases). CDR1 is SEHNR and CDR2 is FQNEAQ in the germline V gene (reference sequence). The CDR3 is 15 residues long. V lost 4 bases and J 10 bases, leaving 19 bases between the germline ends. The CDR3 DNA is TGTGCCAGCAGCTCTACGGACACGAGGAGTGGAAAACTGTTTTTT. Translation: CASSSTDTRSGKLFF.

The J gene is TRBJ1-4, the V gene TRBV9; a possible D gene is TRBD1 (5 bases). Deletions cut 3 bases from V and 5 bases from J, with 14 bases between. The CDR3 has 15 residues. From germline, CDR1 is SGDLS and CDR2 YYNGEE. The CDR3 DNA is TGTGCCAGCAGCGCCGGAGGGGCAAGAAATGAAAAACTGTTTTTT. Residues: CASSAGGARNEKLFF.

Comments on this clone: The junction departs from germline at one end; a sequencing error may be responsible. CDR3 DNA: TGCGCCAGCAGCTTACCCCAGGGAGGGGGGAATCCGGTCCACTTC. Its translation: CASSLPQGGGNPVHF. J is TRBJ2-5 and V is TRBV5-1; a possible D gene is TRBD2 (7 bases). The CDR3 extends over 15 amino acids. Per the germline V gene, CDR1 is SGHRS and CDR2 is YFSETQ. Combining the CDR3 with reference TRBV5-1 and TRBJ2-5 gives the whole variable domain KAGVTQTPRYLIKTRGQQVTLSCSPISGHRSVSWYQQTPGQGLQFLFEYFSETQRNKGNFPGRFSGRQFSNSRSEMNVSTLELGDSALYLCASSLPQGGGNPVHFGPGTRLLVL.

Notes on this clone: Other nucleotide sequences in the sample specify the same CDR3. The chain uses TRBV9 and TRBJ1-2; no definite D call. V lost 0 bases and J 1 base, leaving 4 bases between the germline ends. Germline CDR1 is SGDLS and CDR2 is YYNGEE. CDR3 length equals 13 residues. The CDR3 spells CASSVGGNYGYTF. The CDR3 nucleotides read TGTGCCAGCAGCGTAGGAGGTAACTATGGCTACACCTTC.

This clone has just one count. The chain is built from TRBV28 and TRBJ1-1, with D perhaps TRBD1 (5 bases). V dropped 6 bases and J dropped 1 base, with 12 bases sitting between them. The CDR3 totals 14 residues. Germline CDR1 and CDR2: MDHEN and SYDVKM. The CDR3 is CASRLWTPNTEAFF. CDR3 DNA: TGTGCCAGCAGACTCTGGACACCGAACACTGAAGCTTTCTTT. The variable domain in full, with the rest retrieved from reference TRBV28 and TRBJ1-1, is DVKVTQSSRYLVKRTGEKVFLECVQDMDHENMFWYRQDPGLGLRLIYFSYDVKMKEKGDIPEGYSVSREKKERFSLILESASTNQTSMYLCASRLWTPNTEAFFGQGTRLTVV.

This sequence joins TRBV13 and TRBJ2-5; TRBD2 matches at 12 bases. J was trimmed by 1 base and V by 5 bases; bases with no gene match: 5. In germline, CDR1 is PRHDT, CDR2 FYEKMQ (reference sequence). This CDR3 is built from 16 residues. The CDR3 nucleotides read TGTGCCAGCAGCCTAGCTAGCGGGAGGGCCCAAGAGACCCAGTACTTC. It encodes CASSLASGRAQETQYF.

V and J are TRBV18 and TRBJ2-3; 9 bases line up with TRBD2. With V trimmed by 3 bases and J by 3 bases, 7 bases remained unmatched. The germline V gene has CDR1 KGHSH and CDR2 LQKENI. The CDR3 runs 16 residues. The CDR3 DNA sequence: TGTGCCAGCTCACCTCCTCTAGCGGGGAGAACAGATACGCAGTATTTT. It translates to CASSPPLAGRTDTQYF.

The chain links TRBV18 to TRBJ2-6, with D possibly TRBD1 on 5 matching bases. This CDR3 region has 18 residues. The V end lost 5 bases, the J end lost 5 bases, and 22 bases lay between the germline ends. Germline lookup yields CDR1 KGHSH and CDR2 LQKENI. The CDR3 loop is CASSTPVDIYSRANVLTF. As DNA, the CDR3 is TGTGCCAGCTCAACCCCAGTGGACATTTACAGTCGGGCCAACGTCCTGACTTTC.

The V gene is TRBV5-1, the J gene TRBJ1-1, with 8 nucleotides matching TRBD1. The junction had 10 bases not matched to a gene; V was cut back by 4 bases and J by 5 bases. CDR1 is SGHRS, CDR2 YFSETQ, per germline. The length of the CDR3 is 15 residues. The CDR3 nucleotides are TGCGCCAGCAGCCTAGGACAGGGAGGGTGGACTGAAGCTTTCTTT. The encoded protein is CASSLGQGGWTEAFF.

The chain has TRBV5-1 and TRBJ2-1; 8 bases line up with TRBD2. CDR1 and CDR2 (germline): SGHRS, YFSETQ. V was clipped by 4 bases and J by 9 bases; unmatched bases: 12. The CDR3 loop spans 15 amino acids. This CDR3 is CASSLGRAQVIEQFF. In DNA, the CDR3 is TGCGCCAGCAGCCTCGGGAGGGCCCAAGTAATTGAGCAGTTCTTC.

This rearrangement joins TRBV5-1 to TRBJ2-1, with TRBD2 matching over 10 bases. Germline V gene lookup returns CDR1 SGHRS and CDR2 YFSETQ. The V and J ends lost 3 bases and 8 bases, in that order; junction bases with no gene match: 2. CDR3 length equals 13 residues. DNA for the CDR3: TGCGCCAGCAGCTCCGGGACTAGCGATGAGCAGTTCTTC. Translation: CASSSGTSDEQFF.

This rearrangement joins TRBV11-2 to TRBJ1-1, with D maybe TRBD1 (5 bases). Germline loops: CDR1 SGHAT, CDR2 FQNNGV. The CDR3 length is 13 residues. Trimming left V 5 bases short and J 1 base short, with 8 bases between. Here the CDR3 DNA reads TGTGCCAGCAGCGTGACAGAGAACACTGAAGCTTTCTTT. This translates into CASSVTENTEAFF.

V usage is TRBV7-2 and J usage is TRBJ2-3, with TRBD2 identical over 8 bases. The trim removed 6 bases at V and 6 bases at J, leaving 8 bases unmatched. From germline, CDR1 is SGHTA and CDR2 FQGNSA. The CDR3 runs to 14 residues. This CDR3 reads CASSSSGPGDTQYF. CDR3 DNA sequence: TGTGCCAGCAGTTCTAGCGGGCCTGGGGATACGCAGTATTTT.